This TCR beta chain was recovered during a study of T cells in Graves' hyperthyroidism and ophthalmopathy. About the research overall: Peripheral blood was drawn at first diagnosis, prior to all treatment.

Germline assignment: CDR1 SGHAT and CDR2 FQNNGV. Deletions cut 4 bases from V and 6 bases from J, with 15 bases between. This CDR3 region has 14 residues. Amplification targeted TCR beta CDR3 regions from RNA transcripts. Primed by the HTBI set, a first-round RT-PCR was run on the TCR CDR3. TCRdb re-analysed the multiplex PCR reads in MiXCR, keeping a single row per CDR3 protein. Among 620,000 or so distinct CDR3 sequences listed, roughly 14% were seen once. Study outcomes and limitations: Blood also carried most thyroid clonotypes expanded above 0.001. A model of 13 V-J features distinguished ophthalmopathy from stable hyperthyroidism.

Uncontrolled infection, other autoimmune disease, pregnancy or lactation led to exclusion. In its sample, this clonotype was seen many times. The antigen remains undetermined. The sample was blood. V is TRBV11-2 and J is TRBJ1-2; D is possibly TRBD1 (5 bases). The TCR comes from a woman between 50 and 59 years old with Graves' ophthalmopathy. The CDR3 coding sequence is TGTGCCAGCAGCTCGGCCGGGACCCTAGATGGCTACACCTTC. The encoded protein is CASSSAGTLDGYTF. The full variable domain, its missing parts supplied by reference TRBV11-2 and TRBJ1-2, is EAGVAQSPRYKIIEKRQSVAFWCNPISGHATLYWYQQILGQGPKLLIQFQNNGVVDDSQLPKDRFSAERLKGVDSTLKIQPAKLEDSAVYLCASSSAGTLDGYTFGSGTRLTVV.